This T cell receptor beta chain was retrieved from a study of Graves' ophthalmopathy and Graves' hyperthyroidism. Investigators amplified TCR beta CDR3 regions from RNA transcripts. First-round RT-PCR with HTBI primers preceded a second-round multiplex PCR. TCRdb re-derived calls from the multiplex PCR reads in MiXCR, one entry per CDR3 protein. Among roughly 400,000 distinct CDR3 sequences listed, just over 15% were seen once. The ends lost 7 bases at V and 4 bases at J; junction bases unmatched: 8. Germline loops: CDR1 SGHRS, CDR2 YFSETQ. CDR3 length: 13 amino acids. The source is a woman aged 18-29 years with stable Graves' hyperthyroidism. The sample comprised peripheral blood. V and J are TRBV5-1 and TRBJ2-7; 7 bases match TRBD1. CDR3 residues: CASARTGDYEQYF. CDR3 nucleotides: TGCGCCAGCGCCCGCACAGGGGATTACGAGCAGTACTTC. The full variable domain, its missing parts supplied by reference TRBV5-1 and TRBJ2-7, is KAGVTQTPRYLIKTRGQQVTLSCSPISGHRSVSWYQQTPGQGLQFLFEYFSETQRNKGNFPGRFSGRQFSNSRSEMNVSTLELGDSALYLCASARTGDYEQYFGPGTRLTVT.